This T cell receptor (beta chain) is from a study of T cells in Graves' hyperthyroidism and ophthalmopathy. RNA transcripts provided the source from which TCR beta CDR3 regions were amplified. The HTBI set primed first-round TCR CDR3 RT-PCR. TCRdb independently ran MiXCR on the multiplex PCR reads; one entry per CDR3 protein. The table shows roughly 380,000 distinct CDR3 sequences, with about 15% occurring only once. This CDR3 has 12 amino acids. Germline CDR1 and CDR2: MNHNS and SASEGT. Trimming took 7 bases from V and 6 from J, leaving 12 bases between them. Points from the study as a whole: Ophthalmopathy got predicted by the model a median about six months before its onset. Appearing also in blood were most of the thyroid clonotypes expanded above 0.001.

This clonotype was detected many times. Its antigen is as yet unknown. Input material: blood. This sequence joins TRBV6-1 and TRBJ1-2, with D maybe TRBD1 (5 bases). The TCR sequence derives from a woman in her sixties or seventies with Graves' hyperthyroidism. CDR3 protein: CASTGAWNGYTF. CDR3 nucleotide sequence: TGTGCCAGCACCGGGGCCTGGAATGGCTACACCTTC.